The rows below give T cell receptor beta chains drawn from one sample of a study of coeliac disease. Clones were read by immunoSEQ multiplex PCR, and TCRdb kept only the in-frame ones, dropping some. The data contain several thousand clones, less than 75% of them singletons. Sequences were obtained from intraepithelial lymphocytes from the gut. The receptors were gathered from a woman younger than 35 with active celiac disease. Both conserved end residues are part of each CDR3. D genes are given only for firm matches. Size tells how often a clone was seen (once, few, many) or the class of an expanded clone, and some rows leave it out.

clone_size: -
v_call: TRBV7-9
d_call: TRBD2
j_call: TRBJ2-1
cdr3_aa: CASSLGSRGLADNEQFF
cdr3_nt: TGTGCCAGCAGCTTAGGGTCTCGTGGACTAGCGGACAATGAGCAGTTCTTC

clone_size: few
v_call: TRBV30
d_call: -
j_call: TRBJ1-3
cdr3_aa: CAWSPQGATIYF
cdr3_nt: TGTGCCTGGAGTCCACAGGGAGCCACCATATATTTT

clone_size: few
v_call: TRBV5-6
d_call: -
j_call: TRBJ2-2
cdr3_aa: CASSPGGGWDTGELFF
cdr3_nt: TGTGCCAGCAGCCCCGGAGGAGGGTGGGACACCGGGGAGCTGTTTTTT

clone_size: few
v_call: TRBV6-6
d_call: -
j_call: TRBJ1-6
cdr3_aa: CASSSGYNSPLHF
cdr3_nt: TGTGCCAGCAGCTCAGGGTATAATTCACCCCTCCACTTT

clone_size: -
v_call: TRBV2
d_call: TRBD1
j_call: TRBJ1-2
cdr3_aa: CASRGTQGNGGYTF
cdr3_nt: TGTGCCAGCAGGGGGACACAGGGGAACGGGGGCTACACCTTC

clone_size: -
v_call: TRBV7-8
d_call: -
j_call: TRBJ1-2
cdr3_aa: CASSFLEGGEDYYGYTF
cdr3_nt: TGTGCCAGCAGCTTCCTGGAGGGGGGGGAGGATTACTATGGCTACACCTTC

clone_size: medium-sized
v_call: TRBV5-8
d_call: TRBD1
j_call: TRBJ2-7
cdr3_aa: CASSWDSTYEQYF
cdr3_nt: TGTGCCAGCAGCTGGGACAGTACCTACGAGCAGTACTTC

clone_size: -
v_call: TRBV6-1
d_call: TRBD1
j_call: TRBJ2-1
cdr3_aa: CASNRQGGANEQFF
cdr3_nt: TGTGCCAGCAACCGACAGGGGGGGGCGAATGAGCAGTTCTTC

clone_size: -
v_call: TRBV4-2
d_call: TRBD1
j_call: TRBJ2-1
cdr3_aa: CASSQEDRGLGYNEQFF
cdr3_nt: TGTGCCAGCAGCCAAGAGGACAGGGGGCTCGGGTACAATGAGCAGTTCTTC

clone_size: few
v_call: TRBV20-1
d_call: -
j_call: TRBJ2-7
cdr3_aa: CSATGTYEQYF
cdr3_nt: TGCAGTGCTACCGGGACATACGAGCAGTACTTC

clone_size: -
v_call: TRBV5-5
d_call: -
j_call: TRBJ1-5
cdr3_aa: CASSFGELNQPQHF
cdr3_nt: TGTGCCAGCAGCTTTGGAGAGCTGAATCAGCCCCAGCATTTT

clone_size: -
v_call: TRBV6-5
d_call: TRBD2
j_call: TRBJ2-2
cdr3_aa: CASTGLAVNTGELFF
cdr3_nt: TGTGCCAGCACGGGGCTAGCGGTTAACACCGGGGAGCTGTTTTTT

clone_size: -
v_call: TRBV2
d_call: -
j_call: TRBJ1-2
cdr3_aa: CASRDGYLYGYTF
cdr3_nt: TGTGCCAGCCGTGACGGGTACCTCTATGGCTACACCTTC

clone_size: -
v_call: TRBV7-9
d_call: -
j_call: TRBJ2-5
cdr3_aa: CASIRGPQETQYF
cdr3_nt: TGTGCCAGCATCAGGGGCCCCCAAGAGACCCAGTACTTC

clone_size: -
v_call: TRBV28
d_call: TRBD1
j_call: TRBJ2-6
cdr3_aa: CASSSPGGEYSGANVLTF
cdr3_nt: TGTGCCAGCAGTTCTCCAGGGGGCGAATACTCTGGGGCCAACGTCCTGACTTTC

clone_size: -
v_call: TRBV28
d_call: TRBD1
j_call: TRBJ2-1
cdr3_aa: CASTGTGGGSLVNEQFF
cdr3_nt: TGTGCCAGCACCGGGACAGGGGGCGGTTCGCTCGTCAATGAGCAGTTCTTC

clone_size: -
v_call: TRBV19
d_call: -
j_call: TRBJ1-4
cdr3_aa: CASSWGLGYEKLFF
cdr3_nt: TGTGCCAGTAGCTGGGGACTGGGATATGAAAAACTGTTTTTT

clone_size: -
v_call: TRBV7-2
d_call: -
j_call: TRBJ1-2
cdr3_aa: CASSTKISGGVFYGYTF
cdr3_nt: TGTGCCAGCAGTACGAAAATCTCGGGGGGGGTCTTCTATGGCTACACCTTC

clone_size: -
v_call: TRBV5-1
d_call: TRBD2
j_call: TRBJ2-5
cdr3_aa: CASSLEITSGGQETQYF
cdr3_nt: TGCGCCAGCAGCTTGGAAATAACTAGCGGGGGCCAAGAGACCCAGTACTTC

clone_size: -
v_call: TRBV4-2
d_call: -
j_call: TRBJ1-2
cdr3_aa: CASRREDTTNYGYTF
cdr3_nt: TGTGCCAGCAGAAGGGAGGACACAACTAACTATGGCTACACCTTC

clone_size: -
v_call: TRBV6-4
d_call: -
j_call: TRBJ1-2
cdr3_aa: CASSDSAFTNYGYTF
cdr3_nt: TGTGCCAGCAGTGACTCGGCCTTTACTAACTATGGCTACACCTTC

clone_size: -
v_call: TRBV5-1
d_call: TRBD2
j_call: TRBJ2-3
cdr3_aa: CASSSGGTSGNTQYF
cdr3_nt: TGCGCCAGCAGCTCGGGGGGGACTAGCGGTAATACGCAGTATTTT

clone_size: -
v_call: TRBV6-1
d_call: -
j_call: TRBJ1-1
cdr3_aa: CASSEARYRNTEAFF
cdr3_nt: TGTGCCAGCAGTGAAGCGAGGTACCGGAACACTGAAGCTTTCTTT

clone_size: -
v_call: TRBV5-1
d_call: TRBD2
j_call: TRBJ2-1
cdr3_aa: CASQAGGSSYNEQFF
cdr3_nt: TGCGCCAGCCAAGCGGGGGGGAGCTCCTACAATGAGCAGTTCTTC

clone_size: -
v_call: TRBV5-1
d_call: TRBD1
j_call: TRBJ2-7
cdr3_aa: CASSTWDRGDEQYF
cdr3_nt: TGCGCCAGCAGCACGTGGGACAGGGGCGACGAGCAGTACTTC

clone_size: -
v_call: TRBV11-1
d_call: TRBD1
j_call: TRBJ2-7
cdr3_aa: CASSSTGTGGRLSYEQYF
cdr3_nt: TGTGCCAGCAGCTCCACCGGGACAGGGGGAAGGTTATCCTACGAGCAGTACTTC

clone_size: -
v_call: TRBV7-2
d_call: TRBD2
j_call: TRBJ2-4
cdr3_aa: CASSYSGTSGGGNIQYF
cdr3_nt: TGTGCCAGCAGCTACTCCGGGACTAGCGGGGGGGGGAACATTCAGTACTTC

clone_size: -
v_call: TRBV6-1
d_call: -
j_call: TRBJ1-6
cdr3_aa: CASSEFVRELDNSPLHF
cdr3_nt: TGTGCCAGCAGTGAGTTTGTGAGGGAGCTCGATAATTCACCCCTCCACTTT

clone_size: -
v_call: TRBV6-1
d_call: -
j_call: TRBJ1-2
cdr3_aa: CASSAAGNYGYTF
cdr3_nt: TGTGCCAGCAGTGCCGCAGGAAACTATGGCTACACCTTC

clone_size: medium-sized
v_call: TRBV19
d_call: -
j_call: TRBJ2-7
cdr3_aa: CASSMGSGATYEQYF
cdr3_nt: TGTGCCAGTAGTATGGGCTCAGGGGCCACCTACGAGCAGTACTTC

clone_size: -
v_call: TRBV19
d_call: TRBD1
j_call: TRBJ1-6
cdr3_aa: CASSSGTGAYNSPLHF
cdr3_nt: TGTGCCAGTAGTTCCGGGACAGGGGCGTATAATTCACCCCTCCACTTT

clone_size: -
v_call: TRBV18
d_call: TRBD2
j_call: TRBJ2-1
cdr3_aa: CASSPGRGTYNEQFF
cdr3_nt: TGTGCCAGCTCACCCGGGAGGGGTACCTACAATGAGCAGTTCTTC

clone_size: -
v_call: TRBV5-4
d_call: -
j_call: TRBJ2-2
cdr3_aa: CASSFPGYWPGELFF
cdr3_nt: TGTGCCAGCAGCTTCCCAGGGTATTGGCCCGGGGAGCTGTTTTTT

clone_size: -
v_call: TRBV5-1
d_call: -
j_call: TRBJ2-2
cdr3_aa: CASSFQQGRNTGELFF
cdr3_nt: TGCGCCAGCAGCTTCCAGCAGGGGAGAAACACCGGGGAGCTGTTTTTT

clone_size: once
v_call: TRBV5-4
d_call: -
j_call: TRBJ1-2
cdr3_aa: CASSYTGTPNYGYTF
cdr3_nt: TGTGCCAGCAGTTATACCGGGACACCTAACTATGGCTACACCTTC

clone_size: once
v_call: TRBV7-8
d_call: TRBD2
j_call: TRBJ2-3
cdr3_aa: CASSSNSGGAPDTQYF
cdr3_nt: TGTGCCAGCAGCTCAAACAGCGGGGGGGCCCCAGATACGCAGTATTTT

clone_size: few
v_call: TRBV7-9
d_call: TRBD1
j_call: TRBJ1-2
cdr3_aa: CASSSSSGGSWGYGYTF
cdr3_nt: TGTGCCAGCAGCTCGTCGTCAGGGGGCTCATGGGGCTATGGCTACACCTTC

clone_size: -
v_call: TRBV6-5
d_call: -
j_call: TRBJ1-6
cdr3_aa: CASSLAGVGGASPLHF
cdr3_nt: TGTGCCAGCAGTTTGGCCGGCGTCGGGGGTGCGTCACCCCTCCACTTT

clone_size: few
v_call: TRBV28
d_call: -
j_call: TRBJ2-7
cdr3_aa: CASNRQGHRYEQYF
cdr3_nt: TGTGCCAGCAATAGGCAGGGTCACCGGTACGAGCAGTACTTC

clone_size: -
v_call: TRBV7-6
d_call: -
j_call: TRBJ1-1
cdr3_aa: CASRGGARWMNTEAFF
cdr3_nt: TGTGCCAGCAGGGGGGGGGCGCGATGGATGAACACTGAAGCTTTCTTT

clone_size: -
v_call: TRBV19
d_call: TRBD2
j_call: TRBJ2-2
cdr3_aa: CASSKNKGGAGTGELFF
cdr3_nt: TGTGCCAGTAGTAAAAATAAGGGAGGGGCAGGCACCGGGGAGCTGTTTTTT

clone_size: -
v_call: TRBV28
d_call: TRBD1
j_call: TRBJ1-2
cdr3_aa: CASSWTGDNGYTF
cdr3_nt: TGTGCCAGCAGCTGGACAGGGGATAATGGCTACACCTTC

clone_size: -
v_call: TRBV27
d_call: -
j_call: TRBJ2-5
cdr3_aa: CASSSSFGTGGYQETQYF
cdr3_nt: TGTGCCAGCAGTTCTTCCTTTGGGACTGGCGGGTACCAAGAGACCCAGTACTTC

clone_size: -
v_call: TRBV27
d_call: -
j_call: TRBJ1-4
cdr3_aa: CASRAAPDEKLFF
cdr3_nt: TGTGCCAGCAGGGCCGCTCCTGATGAAAAACTGTTTTTT

clone_size: few
v_call: TRBV29-1
d_call: -
j_call: TRBJ1-6
cdr3_aa: CSVSGGGNSPLHF
cdr3_nt: TGCAGCGTCTCAGGCGGAGGGAATTCACCCCTCCACTTT

clone_size: once
v_call: TRBV27
d_call: TRBD1
j_call: TRBJ2-2
cdr3_aa: CASSLRGPTGELFF
cdr3_nt: TGTGCCAGCAGTTTAAGGGGGCCCACCGGGGAGCTGTTTTTT

clone_size: -
v_call: TRBV9
d_call: TRBD2
j_call: TRBJ2-5
cdr3_aa: CASSVNAAGGPGETQYF
cdr3_nt: TGTGCCAGCAGCGTAAACGCAGCGGGGGGGCCCGGGGAGACCCAGTACTTC

clone_size: once
v_call: TRBV18
d_call: TRBD1
j_call: TRBJ2-6
cdr3_aa: CASSPDRAGANVLTF
cdr3_nt: TGTGCCAGCTCACCGGACAGGGCAGGGGCCAACGTCCTGACTTTC

clone_size: -
v_call: TRBV4-1
d_call: -
j_call: TRBJ1-4
cdr3_aa: CASSPGGEGEKLFF
cdr3_nt: TGCGCCAGCAGTCCCGGAGGGGAAGGAGAAAAACTGTTTTTT

clone_size: few
v_call: TRBV2
d_call: TRBD2
j_call: TRBJ2-5
cdr3_aa: CASLRLGLAGENRETQYF
cdr3_nt: TGTGCCAGCCTTAGATTGGGACTAGCGGGGGAGAATCGGGAGACCCAGTACTTC

clone_size: -
v_call: TRBV6-6
d_call: -
j_call: TRBJ2-5
cdr3_aa: CAHKGDQETQYF
cdr3_nt: TGTGCCCACAAAGGGGATCAAGAGACCCAGTACTTC

clone_size: -
v_call: TRBV2
d_call: -
j_call: TRBJ1-1
cdr3_aa: CASSQMNTEAFF
cdr3_nt: TGTGCCAGCAGTCAAATGAACACTGAAGCTTTCTTT

clone_size: -
v_call: TRBV19
d_call: TRBD1
j_call: TRBJ2-5
cdr3_aa: CASSKGQGQETQYF
cdr3_nt: TGTGCCAGTAGTAAGGGACAGGGGCAAGAGACCCAGTACTTC